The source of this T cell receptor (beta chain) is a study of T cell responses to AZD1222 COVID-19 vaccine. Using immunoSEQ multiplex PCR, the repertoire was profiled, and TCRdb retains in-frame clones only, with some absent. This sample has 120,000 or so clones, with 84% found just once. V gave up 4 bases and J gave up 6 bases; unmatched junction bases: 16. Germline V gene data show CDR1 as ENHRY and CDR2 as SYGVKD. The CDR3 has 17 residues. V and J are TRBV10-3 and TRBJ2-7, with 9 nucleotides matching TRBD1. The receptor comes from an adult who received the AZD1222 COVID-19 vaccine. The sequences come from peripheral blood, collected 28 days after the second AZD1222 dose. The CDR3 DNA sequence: TGTGCCATCAGTGGGGGTGTCCGACAGGGGGGTAAGGCCGAGCAGTACTTC. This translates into CAISGGVRQGGKAEQYF.